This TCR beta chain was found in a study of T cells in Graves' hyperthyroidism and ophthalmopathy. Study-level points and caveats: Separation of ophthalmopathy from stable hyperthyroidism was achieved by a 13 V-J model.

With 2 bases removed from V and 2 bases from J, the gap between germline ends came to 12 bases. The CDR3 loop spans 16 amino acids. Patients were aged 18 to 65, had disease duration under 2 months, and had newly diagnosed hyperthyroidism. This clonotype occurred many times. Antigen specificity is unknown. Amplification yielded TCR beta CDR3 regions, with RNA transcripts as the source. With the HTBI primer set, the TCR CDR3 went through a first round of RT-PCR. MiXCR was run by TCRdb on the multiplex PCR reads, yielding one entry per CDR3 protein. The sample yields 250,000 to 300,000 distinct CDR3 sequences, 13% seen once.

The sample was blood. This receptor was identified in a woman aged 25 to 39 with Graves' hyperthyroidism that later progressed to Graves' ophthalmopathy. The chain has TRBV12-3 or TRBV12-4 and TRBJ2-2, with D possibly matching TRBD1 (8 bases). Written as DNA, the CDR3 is TGTGCCAGCAGTTTAACAGGGGGGGTTAACACCGGGGAGCTGTTTTTT. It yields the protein CASSLTGGVNTGELFF.